The 21 T cell receptor beta chains below come from one sample, sequenced in a study of blood T cell repertoires in COVID-19. The assay was immunoSEQ multiplex PCR, and TCRdb's table has in-frame clones only and misses some. This repertoire shows about 240,000 clones, approximately 78% found once; its top ten account for 9.5% to 15%. The sequenced sample consisted of peripheral blood. These receptor sequences come from a woman between 55 and 75 years old with active or convalescent COVID-19.

This clone turned up a few times. This chain links TRBV7-9 with TRBJ1-2; D remains ambiguous. Per the germline V gene, CDR1 is SEHNR and CDR2 is FQNEAQ (reference sequence). The CDR3 is 13 amino acids. Trimming removed 5 bases at V and 8 bases at J, with 15 bases between. The CDR3 DNA reads as TGTGCCAGCAGCACGACGTCCGGGGAGGGCTACACCTTC. Translated, it gives CASSTTSGEGYTF. Drawing the rest from reference TRBV7-9 and TRBJ1-2, the complete variable domain is DTGVSQNPRHKITKRGQNVTFRCDPISEHNRLYWYRQTLGQGPEFLTYFQNEAQLEKSRLLSDRFSAERPKGSFSTLEIQRTEQGDSAMYLCASSTTSGEGYTFGSGTRLTVV.

This clone has just one count. This sequence joins TRBV18 and TRBJ2-1; perhaps TRBD1 as D (6 bases). This CDR3 contains 13 residues. Germline loops: CDR1 KGHSH, CDR2 LQKENI. V was clipped by 5 bases and J by 10 bases, with 15 bases between them. The CDR3: CASSNGRGREQFF. The CDR3 bases are TGTGCCAGCTCAAATGGCAGGGGTCGAGAGCAGTTCTTC.

CDR3 sequence: CASSQASNQPQHF. The DNA of the CDR3 is TGTGCCAGCAGCCAGGCTAGCAATCAGCCCCAGCATTTT. The chain is built from TRBV3-1 (or the pseudogene TRBV3-2) and TRBJ1-5; D is unresolved. Germline-derived CDR1 and CDR2 are LGHDT and YNNKEL (reference sequence). This CDR3 is built from 13 residues. V lost 3 bases, J lost 0 bases, and 3 bases lay in between.

The chain recombines TRBV20-1 with TRBJ1-6; D may be TRBD1 (5 bases). CDR3 length equals 10 residues. With 5 bases removed from V and 11 bases from J, the gap between germline ends came to 7 bases. Germline CDR1 reads DFQATT; CDR2 reads SNEGSKA (reference sequence). CDR3 sequence: CSAPRAPLHF. The CDR3 DNA follows: TGCAGTGCTCCCAGGGCACCCCTCCACTTT.

CDR3 nucleotides: TGTGCCAGCAGCTTAACCCCCCCAGCGGGGGGGAACAATGAGCAGTTCTTC. This translates into CASSLTPPAGGNNEQFF. The rearrangement links TRBV11-3 to TRBJ2-1, with TRBD2 identical over 10 bases. Trimming removed 2 bases from V and 5 bases from J; junction bases left unmatched: 9. The CDR3 has 17 residues. Germline values: CDR1 SGHNT, CDR2 YENEEA.

The chain couples TRBV5-5 to TRBJ2-3, with 10 bases that match TRBD2. Trimming took 3 bases from V and 2 from J; bases not matched to a gene: 6. The V gene's germline CDR1 is SGHKS and CDR2 YYEKEE (reference sequence). CDR3 size: 16 residues. The CDR3 sequence is CASSSRLAGTTDTQYF. In DNA form, the CDR3 reads TGTGCCAGCAGCTCCAGACTAGCGGGCACCACAGATACGCAGTATTTT.

V usage is TRBV5-1 and J usage is TRBJ1-2; tentatively, D is TRBD1 (6 bases). CDR3 length: 14 residues. CDR1 is SGHRS and CDR2 is YFSETQ in the germline V gene. The germline V and J ends were trimmed by 2 bases and 3 bases, with 11 bases remaining between them. CDR3 residues: CASSFQTGDYGYTF. In nucleotides, the CDR3 is TGCGCCAGCAGCTTCCAGACAGGCGACTATGGCTACACCTTC.

This clone was picked up one time. The genes are TRBV5-1 and TRBJ2-2; D unresolved. From germline, CDR1 is SGHRS and CDR2 YFSETQ. With 7 bases removed from V and 1 base from J, the gap between germline ends came to 11 bases. The CDR3 is 14 amino acids. CDR3 coding DNA: TGCGCCAGCTTTTTGTCAGGGAACACCGGGGAGCTGTTTTTT. Translation: CASFLSGNTGELFF. Filled out from reference TRBV5-1 and TRBJ2-2, the complete variable domain reads KAGVTQTPRYLIKTRGQQVTLSCSPISGHRSVSWYQQTPGQGLQFLFEYFSETQRNKGNFPGRFSGRQFSNSRSEMNVSTLELGDSALYLCASFLSGNTGELFFGEGSRLTVL.

This chain uses TRBV21-1 with TRBJ1-1. TRBV21-1 is an annotated pseudogene. CDR3 size: 14 residues. CDR3: CASSKSAGDTEAFF. In DNA form, the CDR3 reads TGTGCCAGCAGCAAAAGCGCCGGGGACACTGAAGCTTTCTTT.

The rearrangement joins TRBV5-1 to TRBJ1-1; a weak D match, TRBD1 (6 bases). CDR3 length: 14 residues. Trimming cost V 3 bases and J 0 bases, with 9 bases left between them. From germline, CDR1 is SGHRS and CDR2 YFSETQ. CDR3 residues: CASSSRGMNTEAFF. CDR3 coding DNA: TGCGCCAGCAGCTCCAGGGGAATGAACACTGAAGCTTTCTTT.

A note on this clone: One end of the junction varies from germline; a read error may be responsible. The chain couples TRBV9 to TRBJ2-5; weak D call: TRBD2 (7 bases). Germline loops: CDR1 SGDLS, CDR2 YYNGEE. The CDR3 loop spans 16 amino acids. The CDR3 is CTSSPRGAFSQETQYF. In DNA, the CDR3 is TGTACCAGCAGCCCCCGGGGGGCCTTCAGTCAAGAGACCCAGTACTTC.

This chain connects TRBV12-3 or TRBV12-4 to TRBJ1-1; D uncertain. The CDR3 is 13 residues long. V lost 5 bases, J lost 11 bases, and 18 bases lay in between. For the CDR3, the DNA is TGTGCCAGCAGTCCGTCCTCGTCCGACGGGGCTTTCTTT. Its translation: CASSPSSSDGAFF.

The V call is TRBV6-5, the J call TRBJ2-7; a possible D gene is TRBD2 (6 bases). The CDR3 sequence is 15 residues long. In germline, CDR1 is MNHEY, CDR2 SVGAGI. V dropped 0 bases and J dropped 4 bases, with 13 bases sitting between them. The CDR3 sequence: CASSYSGTGSYEQYF. The CDR3 bases are TGTGCCAGCAGTTACTCCGGGACTGGCTCGTACGAGCAGTACTTC.

The chain couples TRBV7-8 to TRBJ1-4, with a possible D match to TRBD1 (6 bases). The V end lost 5 bases, the J end lost 12 bases, and 22 bases lay between the germline ends. Looked up from germline, CDR1 is SGHVS and CDR2 is FQNEAQ. The CDR3 sequence is 15 residues long. CDR3 sequence (DNA): TGTGCCAGCAGCACCCTCGGGGGGCGCCTGGGGGAACTGTTTTTT. Translation gives CASSTLGGRLGELFF.

J is TRBJ1-1 and V is TRBV28; 8 bases match TRBD1. Trimming at V came to 3 bases and at J to 3 bases, leaving 6 bases not matched to a gene. Germline values: CDR1 MDHEN, CDR2 SYDVKM. CDR3 size: 15 residues. The CDR3 here is CASSFPGGRDTEAFF. The CDR3 DNA is TGTGCCAGCAGTTTCCCAGGGGGCCGGGACACTGAAGCTTTCTTT.

A few counts support this clone. Other nucleotide sequences from this sample produce the same CDR3. The V call is TRBV9, the J call TRBJ2-3; unclear D gene. The germline V gene encodes CDR1 SGDLS and CDR2 YYNGEE. The CDR3 loop spans 13 amino acids. The ends were cut back, 0 bases at V and 6 bases at J, with 8 bases in the middle. The CDR3 loop reads CASSVASTDTQYF. For the CDR3, the DNA is TGTGCCAGCAGCGTAGCCTCGACTGATACGCAGTATTTT.

This clone was detected only a few times. V gene TRBV18 combines with J gene TRBJ1-2; 7 bases match TRBD1. V lost 6 bases to trimming and J lost 3 bases; unmatched junction nucleotides: 4. From germline, CDR1 is KGHSH and CDR2 LQKENI. This CDR3 contains 13 residues. The CDR3 loop is CASSPQGDYGYTF. CDR3 bases: TGTGCCAGCTCGCCGCAGGGGGACTATGGCTACACCTTC.

This clone has just one count. The same CDR3 can be traced to other DNA sequences in this sample. The gene calls are TRBV6-5 and TRBJ1-6; TRBD1 matches 10 bases. This CDR3 has 16 amino acids. Germline CDR1 and CDR2: MNHEY and SVGAGI. With 0 bases clipped from V and 7 bases from J, the junction kept 3 bases outside the gene matches. The CDR3 sequence: CASSYSGQGGNSPLHF. In DNA, the CDR3 is TGTGCCAGCAGTTACTCTGGACAGGGGGGAAATTCACCCCTCCACTTT.

The rearrangement joins TRBV18 to TRBJ1-5; D is undetermined. Germline V gene data show CDR1 as KGHSH and CDR2 as LQKENI. Trimming removed 3 bases at V and 8 bases at J, with 14 bases between. The CDR3 is made up of 14 amino acids. The CDR3 nucleotides are TGTGCCAGCTCACCTCTGGGAGGGTTTGAGCCCCAGCATTTT. It translates to CASSPLGGFEPQHF.

The chain couples TRBV18 to TRBJ2-1, with 15 bases lining up with TRBD2. The length of the CDR3 is 18 residues. Germline CDR1 reads KGHSH; CDR2 reads LQKENI. After removal of 3 bases from V and 2 bases from J, the junction contained 5 bases not matched to a gene. CDR3 amino acids: CASSPPGLAGGTYNEQFF. The CDR3 DNA is TGTGCCAGCTCACCCCCGGGACTAGCGGGGGGCACCTACAATGAGCAGTTCTTC.

V usage is TRBV12-3 or TRBV12-4 and J usage is TRBJ2-5; D is perhaps TRBD1 (6 bases). The CDR3 loop spans 13 amino acids. Trimming pared 6 bases from V and 3 bases from J, leaving 11 bases between. Here the CDR3 DNA reads TGTGCCAGCAGCGGGACACTTAAAGAGACCCAGTACTTC. Encoded protein: CASSGTLKETQYF.